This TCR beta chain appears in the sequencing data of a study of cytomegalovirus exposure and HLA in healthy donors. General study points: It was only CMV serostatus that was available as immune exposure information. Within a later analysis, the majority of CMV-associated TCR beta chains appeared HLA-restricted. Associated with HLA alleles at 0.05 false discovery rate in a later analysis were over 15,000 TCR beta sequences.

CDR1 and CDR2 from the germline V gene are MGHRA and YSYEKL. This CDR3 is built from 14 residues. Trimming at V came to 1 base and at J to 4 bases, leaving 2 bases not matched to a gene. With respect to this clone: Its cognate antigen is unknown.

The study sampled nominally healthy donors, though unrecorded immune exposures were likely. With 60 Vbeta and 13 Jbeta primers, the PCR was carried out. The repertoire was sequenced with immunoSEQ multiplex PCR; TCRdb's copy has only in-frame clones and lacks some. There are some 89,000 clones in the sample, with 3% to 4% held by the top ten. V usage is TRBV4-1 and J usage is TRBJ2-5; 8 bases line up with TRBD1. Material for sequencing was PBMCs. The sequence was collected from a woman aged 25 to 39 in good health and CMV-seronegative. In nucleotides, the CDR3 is TGCGCCAGCAGCCAAGTTACAGGGGGAGAGACCCAGTACTTC. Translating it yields CASSQVTGGETQYF.